The 2 T cell receptor beta chains in this list originate from one sample, sequenced in a study of T cells in localized non-small cell lung cancer. Clones were sequenced by immunoSEQ multiplex PCR, and TCRdb holds only the in-frame ones, with some missing. The sample carries roughly 30,000 clones, roughly 94% recorded once. The material was peripheral blood, obtained before any cancer treatment. Receptors were obtained from a woman aged 40-70 years with stage I lung adenocarcinoma.

A single count supports this clone. This chain joins TRBV18 and TRBJ2-7; D not certain. V was trimmed by 3 bases and J by 0 bases, leaving 3 bases between them. Germline lookup yields CDR1 KGHSH and CDR2 LQKENI. The CDR3 spans 12 residues. The CDR3 nucleotides read TGTGCCAGCTCACCGAGCTCCTACGAGCAGTACTTC. Translating gives CASSPSSYEQYF.

The V call is TRBV2, the J call TRBJ2-7; the D is unclear. The CDR3 has 11 residues. The V end lost 4 bases, the J end lost 5 bases, and 6 bases lay between the germline ends. Germline CDR1 and CDR2: SNHLY and FYNNEI. CDR3 sequence: CASSVKNEQYF. CDR3 nucleotides: TGTGCCAGCAGTGTTAAGAACGAGCAGTACTTC. Looking up the rest from reference TRBV2 and TRBJ2-7 gives the full variable domain: EPEVTQTPSHQVTQMGQEVILRCVPISNHLYFYWYRQILGQKVEFLVSFYNNEISEKSEIFDDQFSVERPDGSNFTLKIRSTKLEDSAMYFCASSVKNEQYFGPGTRLTVT.